These 3 T cell receptor beta chains share one sample of origin, sequenced in a study of OX40 agonist ivuxolimab in advanced cancers. Clones were sequenced by immunoSEQ multiplex PCR, and TCRdb holds only the in-frame ones, with some missing. The sample shows some 81,000 clones, around four fifths of them seen only once. Sample: CD4+ or CD8+ T cells sorted from blood, taken in a trial of the OX40 agonist ivuxolimab. The receptors originated from an adult with an advanced solid tumor such as melanoma, head and neck, liver or kidney cancer.

The table lists this clone with a count of one. The chain joins TRBV5-4 to TRBJ1-2, with TRBD1 identical over 8 bases. The CDR3 has 14 residues. From germline, CDR1 is SGHNT and CDR2 YYREEE (reference sequence). Unmatched junction bases numbered 10, after V lost 4 bases and J lost 8 bases. The CDR3 protein is CASSLRTGRYGYTF. The CDR3 region has the DNA TGTGCCAGCAGCCTCCGGACAGGGAGATACGGCTACACCTTC.

The V and J genes are TRBV19 and TRBJ1-5, with D possibly matching TRBD1 (5 bases). Trimming removed 3 bases at V and 9 bases at J, with 12 bases between. Germline CDR1 LNHDA, CDR2 SQIVND (reference sequence). This CDR3 contains 13 residues. This chain's CDR3 is CASSIDGTGPQHF. CDR3 bases: TGTGCCAGTAGTATTGACGGGACGGGGCCCCAGCATTTT.

The chain employs TRBV19 and TRBJ2-7; 8 nucleotides agree with TRBD1. The ends lost 5 bases at V and 4 bases at J; junction bases unmatched: 7. Germline CDR1 reads LNHDA; CDR2 reads SQIVND (reference sequence). The CDR3 loop spans 14 amino acids. The CDR3 loop is CASSRQGPGYEQYF. CDR3 DNA sequence: TGTGCCAGTAGTCGACAGGGGCCAGGATACGAGCAGTACTTC.